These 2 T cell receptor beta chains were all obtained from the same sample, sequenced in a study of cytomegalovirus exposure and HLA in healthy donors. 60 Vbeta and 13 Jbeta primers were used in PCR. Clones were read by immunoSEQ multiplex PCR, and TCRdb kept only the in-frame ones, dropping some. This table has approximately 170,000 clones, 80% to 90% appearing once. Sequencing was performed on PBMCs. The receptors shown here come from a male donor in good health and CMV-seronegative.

The CDR3 is CASSALAGGLYEQYF. The CDR3 DNA reads as TGTGCCAGTAGTGCACTAGCGGGGGGCCTTTACGAGCAGTACTTC. The chain recombines TRBV19 with TRBJ2-7; TRBD2 matches at 12 bases. The CDR3 length is 15 residues. J was trimmed by 4 bases and V by 5 bases; bases with no gene match: 6. Germline assignment: CDR1 LNHDA and CDR2 SQIVND (reference sequence).

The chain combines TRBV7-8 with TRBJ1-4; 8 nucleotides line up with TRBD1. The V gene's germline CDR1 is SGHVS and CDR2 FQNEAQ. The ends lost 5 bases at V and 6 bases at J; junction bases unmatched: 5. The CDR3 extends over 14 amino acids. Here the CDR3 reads CASSAGGRDEKLFF. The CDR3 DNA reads TGTGCCAGCAGCGCAGGGGGCAGGGATGAAAAACTGTTTTTT. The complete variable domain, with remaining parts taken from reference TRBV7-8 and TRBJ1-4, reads GAGVSQSPRYKVAKRGQDVALRCDPISGHVSLFWYQQALGQGPEFLTYFQNEAQLDKSGLPSDRFFAERPEGSVSTLKIQRTQQEDSAVYLCASSAGGRDEKLFFGSGTQLSVL.